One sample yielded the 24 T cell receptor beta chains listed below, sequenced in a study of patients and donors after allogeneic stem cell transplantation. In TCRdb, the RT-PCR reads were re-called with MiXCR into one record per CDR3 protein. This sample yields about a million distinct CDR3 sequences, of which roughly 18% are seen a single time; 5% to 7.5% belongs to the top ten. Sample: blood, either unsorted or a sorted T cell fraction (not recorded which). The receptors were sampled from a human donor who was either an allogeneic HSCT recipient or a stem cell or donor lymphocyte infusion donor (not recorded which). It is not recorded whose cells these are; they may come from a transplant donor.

The CDR3 region has the DNA TGCAGTGCTAGAGATCGCCGCAGGGGCCCTCCGGAGCCCCAGCATTTT. Protein: CSARDRRRGPPEPQHF. The genes are TRBV20-1 and TRBJ1-5; tentatively, D is TRBD1 (6 bases). V lost 0 bases and J 8 bases, leaving 20 bases between the germline ends. Germline CDR1 DFQATT, CDR2 SNEGSKA (reference sequence). CDR3 size: 16 residues.

CDR3 nucleotide sequence: TGTGCCAGCAGTACGGGCACTCGCGGGACCGGGGAGCTGTTTTTT. Amino acid sequence: CASSTGTRGTGELFF. The V and J genes are TRBV7-3 and TRBJ2-2, with a weak D call TRBD2 (5 bases). V was pared by 6 bases and J by 5 bases, with 16 bases between. The CDR3 is made up of 15 amino acids. Germline-derived CDR1 and CDR2 are SGHTA and FQGTGA.

CDR3 nucleotide sequence: TGCAGTGCTGCCCCGGGGACAGGGGTTGAGCAGTTCTTC. Encoded protein: CSAAPGTGVEQFF. The chain employs TRBV20-1 and TRBJ2-1; 10 bases line up with TRBD1. The V and J ends lost 5 bases and 9 bases, in that order; junction bases with no gene match: 7. CDR3 size: 13 residues. Germline CDR1 DFQATT, CDR2 SNEGSKA (reference sequence).

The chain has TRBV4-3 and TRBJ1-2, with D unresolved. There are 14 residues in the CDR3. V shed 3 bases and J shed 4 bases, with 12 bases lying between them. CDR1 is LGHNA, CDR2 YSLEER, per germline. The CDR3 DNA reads TGCGCCAGCAGCCATGGACGGGGTACCTATGGCTACACCTTC. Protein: CASSHGRGTYGYTF.

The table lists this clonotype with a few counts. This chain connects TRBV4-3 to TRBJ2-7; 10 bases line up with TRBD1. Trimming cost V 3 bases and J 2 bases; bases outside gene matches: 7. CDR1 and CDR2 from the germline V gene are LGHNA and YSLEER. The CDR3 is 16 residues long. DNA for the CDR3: TGCGCCAGCAGCCACGGCCCCGGGACAGGGGCCTACGAGCAGTACTTC. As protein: CASSHGPGTGAYEQYF.

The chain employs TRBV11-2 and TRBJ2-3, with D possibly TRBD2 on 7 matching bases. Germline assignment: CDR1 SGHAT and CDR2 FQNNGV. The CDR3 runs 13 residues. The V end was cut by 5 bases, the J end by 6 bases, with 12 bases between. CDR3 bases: TGTGCCAGCAGCGGGGGGGCCTTCGATACGCAGTATTTT. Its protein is CASSGGAFDTQYF.

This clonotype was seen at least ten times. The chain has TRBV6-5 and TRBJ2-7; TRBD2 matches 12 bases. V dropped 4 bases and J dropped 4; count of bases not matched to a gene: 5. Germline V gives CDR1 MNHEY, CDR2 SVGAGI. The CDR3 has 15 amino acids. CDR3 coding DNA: TGTGCCAGCAGTTTAACTAGCGGGAGGTTATACGAGCAGTACTTC. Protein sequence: CASSLTSGRLYEQYF.

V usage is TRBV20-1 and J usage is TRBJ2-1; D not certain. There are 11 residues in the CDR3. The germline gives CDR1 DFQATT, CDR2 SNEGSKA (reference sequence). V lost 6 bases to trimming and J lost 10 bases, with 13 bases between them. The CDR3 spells CSAADNREQFF. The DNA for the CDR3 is TGCAGTGCCGCTGACAACCGGGAGCAGTTCTTC.

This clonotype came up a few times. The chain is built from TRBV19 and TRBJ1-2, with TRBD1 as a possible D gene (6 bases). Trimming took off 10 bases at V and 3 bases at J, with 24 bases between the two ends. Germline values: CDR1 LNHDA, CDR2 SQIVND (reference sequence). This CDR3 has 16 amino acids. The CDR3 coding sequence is TGTGCCACCATGTTCGTCGGGGGGCGACGCGACTATGGCTACACCTTC. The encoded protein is CATMFVGGRRDYGYTF. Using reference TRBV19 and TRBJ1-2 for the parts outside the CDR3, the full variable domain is DGGITQSPKYLFRKEGQNVTLSCEQNLNHDAMYWYRQDPGQGLRLIYYSQIVNDFQKGDIAEGYSVSREKKESFPLTVTSAQKNPTAFYLCATMFVGGRRDYGYTFGSGTRLTVV.

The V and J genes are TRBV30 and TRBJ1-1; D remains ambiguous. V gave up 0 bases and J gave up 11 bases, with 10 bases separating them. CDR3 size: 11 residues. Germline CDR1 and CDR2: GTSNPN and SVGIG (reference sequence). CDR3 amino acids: CAWSVRGEAFF. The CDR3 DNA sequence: TGTGCCTGGAGTGTACGGGGAGAGGCTTTCTTT.

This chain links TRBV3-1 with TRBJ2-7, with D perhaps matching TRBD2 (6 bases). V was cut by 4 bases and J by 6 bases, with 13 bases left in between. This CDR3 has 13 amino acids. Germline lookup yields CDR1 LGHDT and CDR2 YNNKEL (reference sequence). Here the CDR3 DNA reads TGTGCCAGCAGCCGCCGGGAGTCTTCCGAGCAGTACTTC. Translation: CASSRRESSEQYF.

The CDR3 DNA sequence: TGTGCCAGCAGCTACGACAGCCTTTACAATGAGCAGTTCTTC. Residues: CASSYDSLYNEQFF. The chain couples TRBV9 to TRBJ2-1; D possibly corresponds to TRBD1 (5 bases). Deletions cut 4 bases from V and 4 bases from J, with 12 bases between. Germline V gene data show CDR1 as SGDLS and CDR2 as YYNGEE. This CDR3 region has 14 residues.

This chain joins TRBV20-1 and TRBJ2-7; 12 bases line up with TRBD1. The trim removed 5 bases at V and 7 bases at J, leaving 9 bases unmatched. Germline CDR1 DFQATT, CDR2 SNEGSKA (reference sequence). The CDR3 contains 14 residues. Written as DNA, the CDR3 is TGCAGTGCTCGAGCCGGGACAGGGGGCAAAGAGCAGTACTTC. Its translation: CSARAGTGGKEQYF.

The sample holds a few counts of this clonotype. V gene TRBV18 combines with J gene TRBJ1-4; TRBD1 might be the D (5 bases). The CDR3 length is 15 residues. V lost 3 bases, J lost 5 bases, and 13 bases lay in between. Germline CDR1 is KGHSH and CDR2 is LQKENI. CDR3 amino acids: CASSPSTDRNEKLFF. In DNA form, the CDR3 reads TGTGCCAGCTCACCGTCGACAGATAGAAATGAAAAACTGTTTTTT.

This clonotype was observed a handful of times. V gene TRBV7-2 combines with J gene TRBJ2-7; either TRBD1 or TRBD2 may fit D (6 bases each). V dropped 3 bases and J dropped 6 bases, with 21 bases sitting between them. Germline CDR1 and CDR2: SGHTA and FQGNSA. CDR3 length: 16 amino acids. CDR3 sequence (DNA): TGTGCCAGCAGCTTGATGGGAGGACAGTGGCCTAGCGAGCAGTACTTC. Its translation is CASSLMGGQWPSEQYF.

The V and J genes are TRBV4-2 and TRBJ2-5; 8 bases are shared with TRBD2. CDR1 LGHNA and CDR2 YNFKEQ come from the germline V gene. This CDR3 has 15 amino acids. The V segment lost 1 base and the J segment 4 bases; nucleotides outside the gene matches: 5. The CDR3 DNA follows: TGTGCCAGCAGCCAAGGCAGCGGGAGTGGAGAGACCCAGTACTTC. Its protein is CASSQGSGSGETQYF.

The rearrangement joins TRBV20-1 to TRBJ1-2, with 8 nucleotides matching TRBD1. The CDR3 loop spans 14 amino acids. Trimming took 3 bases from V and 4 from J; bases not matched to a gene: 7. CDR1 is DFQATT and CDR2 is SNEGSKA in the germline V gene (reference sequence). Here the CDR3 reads CSARGRGRPYGYTF. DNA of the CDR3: TGCAGTGCTAGGGGCAGGGGGCGCCCCTATGGCTACACCTTC.

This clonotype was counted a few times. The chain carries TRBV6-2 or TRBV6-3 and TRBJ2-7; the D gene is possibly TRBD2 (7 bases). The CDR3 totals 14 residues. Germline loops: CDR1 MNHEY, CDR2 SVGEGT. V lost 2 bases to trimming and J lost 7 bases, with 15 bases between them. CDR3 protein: CASSYAGGRWEQYF. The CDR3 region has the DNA TGTGCCAGCAGTTACGCCGGGGGGCGGTGGGAGCAGTACTTC.

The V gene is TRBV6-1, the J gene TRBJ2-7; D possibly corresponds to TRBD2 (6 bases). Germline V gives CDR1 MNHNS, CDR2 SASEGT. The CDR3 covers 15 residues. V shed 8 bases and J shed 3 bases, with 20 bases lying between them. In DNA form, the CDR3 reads TGTGCCAGCTTCGAACGTATCGCGGGGAACTACGAGCAGTACTTC. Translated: CASFERIAGNYEQYF.

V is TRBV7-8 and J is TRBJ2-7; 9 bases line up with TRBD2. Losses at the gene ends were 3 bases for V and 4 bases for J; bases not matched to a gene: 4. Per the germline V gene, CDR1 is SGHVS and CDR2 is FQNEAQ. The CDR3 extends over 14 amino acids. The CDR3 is CASSLGLAQYEQYF. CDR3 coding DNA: TGTGCCAGCAGCTTGGGACTAGCACAGTACGAGCAGTACTTC. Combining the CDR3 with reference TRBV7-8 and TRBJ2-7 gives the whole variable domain GAGVSQSPRYKVAKRGQDVALRCDPISGHVSLFWYQQALGQGPEFLTYFQNEAQLDKSGLPSDRFFAERPEGSVSTLKIQRTQQEDSAVYLCASSLGLAQYEQYFGPGTRLTVT.

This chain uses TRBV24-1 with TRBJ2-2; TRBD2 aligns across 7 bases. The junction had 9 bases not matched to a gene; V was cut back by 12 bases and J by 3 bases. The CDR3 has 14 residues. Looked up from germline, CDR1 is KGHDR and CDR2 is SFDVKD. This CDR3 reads CAAQGGAYTGELFF. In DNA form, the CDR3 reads TGTGCCGCCCAGGGAGGGGCGTACACCGGGGAGCTGTTTTTT.

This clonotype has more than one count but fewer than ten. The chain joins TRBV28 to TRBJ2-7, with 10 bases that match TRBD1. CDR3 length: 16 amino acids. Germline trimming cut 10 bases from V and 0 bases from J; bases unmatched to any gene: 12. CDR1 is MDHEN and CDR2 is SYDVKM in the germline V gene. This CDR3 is CATRDRGPPSSYEQYF. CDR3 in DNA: TGTGCCACCCGGGACAGGGGACCCCCGAGCTCCTACGAGCAGTACTTC.

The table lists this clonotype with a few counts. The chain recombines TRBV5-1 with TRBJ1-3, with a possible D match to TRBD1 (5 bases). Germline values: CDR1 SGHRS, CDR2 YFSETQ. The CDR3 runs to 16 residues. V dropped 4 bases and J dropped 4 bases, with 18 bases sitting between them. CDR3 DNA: TGCGCCAGCAGCCCTCTACACACGAGGGGAGGAAACACCATATATTTT. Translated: CASSPLHTRGGNTIYF.

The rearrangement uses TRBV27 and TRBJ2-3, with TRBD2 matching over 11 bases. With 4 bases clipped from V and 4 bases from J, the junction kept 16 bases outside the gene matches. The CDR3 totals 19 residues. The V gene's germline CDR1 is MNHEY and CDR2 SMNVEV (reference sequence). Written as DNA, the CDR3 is TGTGCCAGCAGTTATATACGGGGACTAGCGGAGGAGGGCCCAGATACGCAGTATTTT. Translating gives CASSYIRGLAEEGPDTQYF.